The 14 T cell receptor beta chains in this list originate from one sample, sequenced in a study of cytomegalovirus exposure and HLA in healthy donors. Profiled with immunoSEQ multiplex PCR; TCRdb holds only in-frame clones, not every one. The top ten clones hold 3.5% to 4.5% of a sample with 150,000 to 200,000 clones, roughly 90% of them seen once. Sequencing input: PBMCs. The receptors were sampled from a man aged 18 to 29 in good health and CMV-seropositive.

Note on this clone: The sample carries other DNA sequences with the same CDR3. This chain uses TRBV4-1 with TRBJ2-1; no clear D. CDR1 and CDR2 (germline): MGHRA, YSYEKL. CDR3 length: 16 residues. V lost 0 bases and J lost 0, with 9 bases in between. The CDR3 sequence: CASSQDYSSSYNEQFF. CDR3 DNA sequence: TGCGCCAGCAGCCAAGATTATTCTAGCTCCTACAATGAGCAGTTCTTC.

The CDR3 protein is CASSKPGQIYEQYF. CDR3 coding DNA: TGTGCCAGCAGTAAACCGGGACAGATATACGAGCAGTACTTC. The chain joins TRBV6-1 to TRBJ2-7; 7 nucleotides align to TRBD1. Germline V gene sequence: CDR1 MNHNS, CDR2 SASEGT. V lost 5 bases, J lost 4 bases, and 8 bases stayed unmatched. The CDR3 contains 14 residues.

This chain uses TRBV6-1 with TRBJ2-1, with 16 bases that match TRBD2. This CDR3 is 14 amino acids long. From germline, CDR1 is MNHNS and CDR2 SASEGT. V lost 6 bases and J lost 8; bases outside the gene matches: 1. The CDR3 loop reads CASSGTSGRDEQFF. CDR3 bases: TGTGCCAGCAGCGGGACTAGCGGGAGGGATGAGCAGTTCTTC.

The CDR3 nucleotides are TGTGCCAGCATCCCGGGACTAGCGGGAGAGGGGGACAATGAGCAGTTCTTC. This sequence encodes CASIPGLAGEGDNEQFF. V usage is TRBV2 and J usage is TRBJ2-1; 14 bases agree with TRBD2. In germline, CDR1 is SNHLY, CDR2 FYNNEI. V lost 7 bases, J lost 5 bases, and 10 bases stayed unmatched. The CDR3 is 17 amino acids.

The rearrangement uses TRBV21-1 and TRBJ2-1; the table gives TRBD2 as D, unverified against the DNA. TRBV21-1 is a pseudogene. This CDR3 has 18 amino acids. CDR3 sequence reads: CASSPRGYSRCGDNEQFF. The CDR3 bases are TGTGCCAGCAGCCCCCGGGGTTATAGCAGATGTGGGGACAATGAGCAGTTCTTC.

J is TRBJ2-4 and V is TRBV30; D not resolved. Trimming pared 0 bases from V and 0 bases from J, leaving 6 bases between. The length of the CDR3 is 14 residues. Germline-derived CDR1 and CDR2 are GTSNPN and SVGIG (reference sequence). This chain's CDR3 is CAWSVLLAKNIQYF. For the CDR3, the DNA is TGTGCCTGGAGTGTACTCCTAGCCAAAAACATTCAGTACTTC.

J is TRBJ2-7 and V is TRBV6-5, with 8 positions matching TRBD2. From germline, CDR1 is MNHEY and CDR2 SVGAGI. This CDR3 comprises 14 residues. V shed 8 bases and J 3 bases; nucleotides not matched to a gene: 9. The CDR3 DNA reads TGTGCCAGCCGCAAGGCGGGGGGAAACTACGAGCAGTACTTC. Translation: CASRKAGGNYEQYF.

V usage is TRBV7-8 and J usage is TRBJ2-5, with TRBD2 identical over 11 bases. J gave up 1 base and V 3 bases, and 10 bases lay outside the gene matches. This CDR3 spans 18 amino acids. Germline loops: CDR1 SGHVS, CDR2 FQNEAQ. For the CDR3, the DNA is TGTGCCAGCAGCTTGGGGTGGCTAGCGGGAGGAATCCAAGAGACCCAGTACTTC. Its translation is CASSLGWLAGGIQETQYF.

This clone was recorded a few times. CDR3 sequence: CASKTDYRDSYGYTF. CDR3 DNA: TGCGCCAGCAAGACCGACTACAGGGACAGCTATGGCTACACCTTC. The chain has TRBV5-1 and TRBJ1-2; 7 bases map to TRBD1. Per the germline V gene, CDR1 is SGHRS and CDR2 is YFSETQ. The CDR3 sequence is 15 residues long. The V and J ends lost 6 bases and 4 bases, in that order; junction bases with no gene match: 12.

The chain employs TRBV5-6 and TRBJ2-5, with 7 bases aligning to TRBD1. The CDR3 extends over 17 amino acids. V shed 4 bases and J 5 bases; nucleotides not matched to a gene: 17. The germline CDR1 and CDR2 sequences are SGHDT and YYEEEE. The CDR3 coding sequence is TGTGCCAGCAGCCCCCGGCCCCTGACAGGGATTTTGGAGACCCAGTACTTC. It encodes CASSPRPLTGILETQYF.

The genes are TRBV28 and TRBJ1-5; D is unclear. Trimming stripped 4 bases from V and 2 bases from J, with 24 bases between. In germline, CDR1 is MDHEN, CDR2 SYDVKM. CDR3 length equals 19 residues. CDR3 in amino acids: CASSSRPKPLRVGNQPQHF. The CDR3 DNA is TGTGCCAGCAGTTCTCGTCCAAAACCCCTGAGGGTTGGCAATCAGCCCCAGCATTTT.

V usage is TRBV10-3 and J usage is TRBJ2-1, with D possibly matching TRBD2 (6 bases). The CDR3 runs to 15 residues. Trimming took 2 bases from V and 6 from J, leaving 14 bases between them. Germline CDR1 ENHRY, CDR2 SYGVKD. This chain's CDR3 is CAISEGGTPLNEQFF. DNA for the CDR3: TGTGCCATCAGTGAGGGGGGGACCCCCCTCAATGAGCAGTTCTTC.

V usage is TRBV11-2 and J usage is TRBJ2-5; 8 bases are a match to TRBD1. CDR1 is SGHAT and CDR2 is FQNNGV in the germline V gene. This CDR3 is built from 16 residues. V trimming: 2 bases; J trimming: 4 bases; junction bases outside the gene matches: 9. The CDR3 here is CASSLNPGTGGETQYF. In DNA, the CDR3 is TGTGCCAGCAGCTTAAATCCGGGGACAGGCGGAGAGACCCAGTACTTC.

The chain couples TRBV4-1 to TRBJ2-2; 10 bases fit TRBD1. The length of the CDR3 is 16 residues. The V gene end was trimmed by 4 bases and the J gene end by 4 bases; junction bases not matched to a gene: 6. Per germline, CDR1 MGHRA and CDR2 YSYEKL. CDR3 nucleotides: TGCGCCAGCAGCCCGACAGGGGGCCTGGGCACCGGGGAGCTGTTTTTT. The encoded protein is CASSPTGGLGTGELFF.